The 5 T cell receptor beta chains below come from one sample, sequenced in a study of blood T cell repertoires in COVID-19 (dated by TCRdb to 2019 to 2021). The library relied on the immunoSEQ multiplex PCR assay. Sourced from immuneACCESS, this table was stored by TCRdb with only in-frame sequences that have V and J called. A share of the clones is absent; for the studies checked, an unresolved V gene accounts for under half, and the remainder has no known explanation. This sample comprises over 600,000 clones, 75% to 90% of them detected only once. The top ten clonotypes cover roughly 0.25% of the sample. The sequencing input was peripheral blood. The receptors were gathered from a woman aged 18-29 years with acute or convalescent COVID-19.

The V call is TRBV7-9, the J call TRBJ1-1; 7 bases are shared with TRBD1. With 11 bases clipped from V and 3 bases from J, the junction kept 6 bases outside the gene matches. The CDR3 covers 12 residues. Germline V gives CDR1 SEHNR, CDR2 FQNEAQ (reference sequence). CDR3 nucleotide sequence: TGTGCCGTAATAGACAGGGACACTGAAGCTTTCTTT. This translates into CAVIDRDTEAFF. The full variable domain, completed using reference TRBV7-9 and TRBJ1-1, is DTGVSQNPRHKITKRGQNVTFRCDPISEHNRLYWYRQTLGQGPEFLTYFQNEAQLEKSRLLSDRFSAERPKGSFSTLEIQRTEQGDSAMYLCAVIDRDTEAFFGQGTRLTVV.

The rearrangement links TRBV9 to TRBJ1-1; 8 nucleotides line up with TRBD1. Germline CDR1 reads SGDLS; CDR2 reads YYNGEE. V shed 3 bases and J 5 bases; nucleotides not matched to a gene: 12. This CDR3 spans 16 amino acids. The CDR3 coding sequence is TGTGCCAGCAGCGCTTCCGGGGACAGGATTGAAACTGAAGCTTTCTTT. Translation: CASSASGDRIETEAFF.

The V and J genes are TRBV6-2 or TRBV6-3 and TRBJ1-3; no clear D. CDR1 is MNHEY and CDR2 is SVGEGT in the germline V gene. Trimming stripped 2 bases from V and 0 bases from J, with 17 bases between. This CDR3 spans 18 amino acids. As DNA, the CDR3 is TGTGCCAGCAGTTACGATCTCCGGGTCCGTGCCTCTGGAAACACCATATATTTT. Protein product: CASSYDLRVRASGNTIYF.

The rearrangement links TRBV6-5 to TRBJ2-3, with 7 nucleotides matching TRBD1. The CDR3 has 16 amino acids. Germline V gene sequence: CDR1 MNHEY, CDR2 SVGAGI. Unmatched junction bases numbered 16, after V lost 0 bases and J lost 13 bases. The CDR3 protein is CASSYSQGFPQGVEYF. The CDR3 DNA is TGTGCCAGCAGTTACTCCCAGGGGTTTCCTCAGGGGGTAGAGTATTTT.

V usage is TRBV6-5 and J usage is TRBJ1-2; the D is unclear. Trimming stripped 7 bases from V and 3 bases from J, with 15 bases between. This CDR3 spans 14 amino acids. Germline V CDR1 and CDR2: MNHEY, SVGAGI. The CDR3 sequence: CASTERVVYYGYTF. In DNA form, the CDR3 reads TGTGCCAGCACCGAGCGGGTTGTGTACTATGGCTACACCTTC.